This T cell receptor (beta chain) stems from a study of long-term antiretroviral therapy in people with HIV. Points from the study as a whole: Blood was collected between the mid-2000s and the late 2010s, possibly under older ART regimens. Repertoires with HIV possessed tighter CDR3 length spans than those of controls.

V dropped 1 base and J dropped 8 bases, with 15 bases sitting between them. In germline, CDR1 is SEHNR, CDR2 FQNEAQ (reference sequence). There are 15 residues in the CDR3. A v3.0 immunoSEQ assay was performed at survey level. Using immunoSEQ multiplex PCR, the repertoire was profiled, and TCRdb retains in-frame clones only, with some absent. The sample has more than 10,000 clones; over 75% are singletons. The sample holds a few counts of this clone. Its antigen is unidentified. The J gene is TRBJ2-1, the V gene TRBV7-9; D is unresolved. The receptor's source is a woman younger than 30 with HIV. The sequencing here drew on unsorted PBMCs, taken 1.3 years after starting antiretroviral therapy. The CDR3 sequence: CASSLGGFPSDEQFF. CDR3 coding DNA: TGTGCCAGCAGCTTAGGCGGATTTCCCAGCGATGAGCAGTTCTTC.